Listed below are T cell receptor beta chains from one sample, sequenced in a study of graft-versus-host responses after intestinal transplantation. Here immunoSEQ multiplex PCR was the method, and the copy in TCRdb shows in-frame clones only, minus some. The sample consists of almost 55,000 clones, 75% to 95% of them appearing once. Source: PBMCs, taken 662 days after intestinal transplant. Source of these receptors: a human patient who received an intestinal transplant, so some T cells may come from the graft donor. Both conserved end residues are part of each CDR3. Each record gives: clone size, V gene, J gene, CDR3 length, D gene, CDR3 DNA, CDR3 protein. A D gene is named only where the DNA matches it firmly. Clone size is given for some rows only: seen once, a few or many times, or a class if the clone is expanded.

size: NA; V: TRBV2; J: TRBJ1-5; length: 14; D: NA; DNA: TGTGCCAGCAGCGGACCTGACAGAGAACAGCCCCAGCATTTT; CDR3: CASSGPDREQPQHF
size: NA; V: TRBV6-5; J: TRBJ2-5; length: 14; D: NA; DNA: TGTGCCAGCAGTTACGCGGGTCTCCAAGAGACCCAGTACTTC; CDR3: CASSYAGLQETQYF
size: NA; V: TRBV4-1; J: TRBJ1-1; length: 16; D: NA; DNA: TGCGCCAGCAGCCAAAATTTTGGACGGGAGAACACTGAAGCTTTCTTT; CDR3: CASSQNFGRENTEAFF
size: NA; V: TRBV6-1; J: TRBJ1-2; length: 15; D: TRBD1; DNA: TGTGCCAGCACTAGGGGGCCATCCCCGTCGGAAGGCTACACCTTC; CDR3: CASTRGPSPSEGYTF
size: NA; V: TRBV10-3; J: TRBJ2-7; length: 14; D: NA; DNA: TGTGCCATCAGTGAGGGACCACAGGGCTCCGAGCAGTACTTC; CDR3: CAISEGPQGSEQYF
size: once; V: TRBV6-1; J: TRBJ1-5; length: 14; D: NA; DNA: TGTGCCAGCAGTGAACAACCGGAAAATCAGCCCCAGCATTTT; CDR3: CASSEQPENQPQHF
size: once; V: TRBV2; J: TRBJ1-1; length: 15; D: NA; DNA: TGTGCCAGCAGTGAAGCGGGAGGGCGAGTCACTGAAGCTTTCTTT; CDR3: CASSEAGGRVTEAFF
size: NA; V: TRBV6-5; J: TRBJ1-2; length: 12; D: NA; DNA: TGTGCCAGCATCAAGGGATTGGCTGGCTACACCTTC; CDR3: CASIKGLAGYTF
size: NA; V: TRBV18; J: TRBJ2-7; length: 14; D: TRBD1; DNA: TGTGCCAGCTCCCCGACAGGGGATACCTACGAGCAGTACTTC; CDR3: CASSPTGDTYEQYF
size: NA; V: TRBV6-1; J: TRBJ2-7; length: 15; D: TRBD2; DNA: TGTGCCAGCAGGGCTTTGGGGACTAGGGGGAACGAGCAGTACTTC; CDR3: CASRALGTRGNEQYF
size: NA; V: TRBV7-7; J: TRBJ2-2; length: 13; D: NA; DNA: TGTGCCAGCTGCGCCAGCAACACCGGGGAGCTGTTTTTT; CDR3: CASCASNTGELFF
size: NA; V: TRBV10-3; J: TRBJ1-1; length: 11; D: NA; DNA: TGTGCCATCAGTGGGGCGCGGGGTGCTTTCTTT; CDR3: CAISGARGAFF
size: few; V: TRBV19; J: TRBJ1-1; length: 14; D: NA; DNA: TGTGCCAGTACCTCCTCCTCAGGGTTTCCTGAAGCTTTCTTT; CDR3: CASTSSSGFPEAFF
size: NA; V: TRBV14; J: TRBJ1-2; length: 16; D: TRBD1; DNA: TGTGCCAGCAGCCGACGCACTACCGGGACAGCTTATGGCTACACCTTC; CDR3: CASSRRTTGTAYGYTF
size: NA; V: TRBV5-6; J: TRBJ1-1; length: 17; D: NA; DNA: TGTGCCAGCAGCTTGGCCAGGGCGGGTCTCCTAAACACTGAAGCTTTCTTT; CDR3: CASSLARAGLLNTEAFF
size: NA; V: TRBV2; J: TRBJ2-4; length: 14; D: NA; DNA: TGTGCCAGCAGTGAAGGCCCAGCCAAAAACATTCAGTACTTC; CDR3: CASSEGPAKNIQYF
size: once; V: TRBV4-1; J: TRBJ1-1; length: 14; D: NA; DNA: TGCGCCAGCAGCCAAGGCAGCATGAACACTGAAGCTTTCTTT; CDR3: CASSQGSMNTEAFF
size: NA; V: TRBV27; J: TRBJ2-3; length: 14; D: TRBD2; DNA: TGTGCCAGCAGTTTAAATGCCGGGGTAGCGGGATATAATTTT; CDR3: CASSLNAGVAGYNF
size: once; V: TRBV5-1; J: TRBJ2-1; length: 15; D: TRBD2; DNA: TGCGCCAGCAGCGTAGGACTAGCGCTCTTCGATGAGCAGTTCTTC; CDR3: CASSVGLALFDEQFF
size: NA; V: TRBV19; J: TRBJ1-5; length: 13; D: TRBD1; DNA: TGTGCCAGTACAGACAGGGACAATCAGCCCCAGCATTTT; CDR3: CASTDRDNQPQHF
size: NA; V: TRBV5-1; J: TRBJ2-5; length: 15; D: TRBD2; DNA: TGCGCCAGCAGCTTCGGGGGGTCCCTGGGGGAGACCCAGTACTTC; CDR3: CASSFGGSLGETQYF
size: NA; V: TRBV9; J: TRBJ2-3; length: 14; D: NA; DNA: TGTGCCAGCAGCCCCCTGGGAGAGACAGATACGCAGTATTTT; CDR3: CASSPLGETDTQYF
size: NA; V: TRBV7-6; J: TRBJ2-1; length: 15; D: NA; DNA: TGTGCCAGCAGTAAAGCGGCCAACTCCTACAATGAGCAGTTCTTC; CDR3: CASSKAANSYNEQFF
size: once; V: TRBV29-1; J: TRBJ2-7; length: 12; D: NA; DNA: TGCAGCGTTGGCGAGGGTGGCTACGAGCAGTACTTC; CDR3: CSVGEGGYEQYF
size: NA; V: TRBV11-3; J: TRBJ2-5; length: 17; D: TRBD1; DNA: TGTGCCAGCAGCCGTACTCGTGGGACAGGGGGCTTGGAGACCCAGTACTTC; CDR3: CASSRTRGTGGLETQYF
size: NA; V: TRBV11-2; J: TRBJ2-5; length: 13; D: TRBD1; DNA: TGTGCCAGCGTGGCAGGGGGCATTGAGACCCAGTACTTC; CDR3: CASVAGGIETQYF
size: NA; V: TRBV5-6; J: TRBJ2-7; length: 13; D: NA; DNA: TGTGCCAGCAGCTTGATAAGAGGGGGCGAGCAGTACTTC; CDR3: CASSLIRGGEQYF
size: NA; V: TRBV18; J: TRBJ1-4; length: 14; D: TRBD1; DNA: TGTGCCAGCTCACCCCGGGACAGCAGTGAAAAACTGTTTTTT; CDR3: CASSPRDSSEKLFF
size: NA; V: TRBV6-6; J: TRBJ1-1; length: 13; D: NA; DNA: TGTGCCAGCAAGACCGAGGTGAACACTGAAGCTTTCTTT; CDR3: CASKTEVNTEAFF
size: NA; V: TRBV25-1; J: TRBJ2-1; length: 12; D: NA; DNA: TGTGCCAGCAGTGAATCAAACAATGAGCAGTTCTTC; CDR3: CASSESNNEQFF
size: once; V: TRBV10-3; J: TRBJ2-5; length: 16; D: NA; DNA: TGTGCCATCAGTGCAGGGGCAGGGAGAGGGCAAGAGACCCAGTACTTC; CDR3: CAISAGAGRGQETQYF
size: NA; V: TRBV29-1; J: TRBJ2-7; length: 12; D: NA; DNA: TGCAGCGCGGACCTACATCTGCGCGAGCAGTACTTC; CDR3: CSADLHLREQYF
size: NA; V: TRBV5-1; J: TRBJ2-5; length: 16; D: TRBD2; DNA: TGCGCCAGCAGCTTTGGTCCTAGCGGGGCCCAAGAGACCCAGTACTTC; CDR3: CASSFGPSGAQETQYF
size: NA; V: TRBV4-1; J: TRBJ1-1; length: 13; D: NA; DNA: TGCGCCAGCAGCCAAGTCAGGGGCACTGAAGCTTTCTTT; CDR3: CASSQVRGTEAFF
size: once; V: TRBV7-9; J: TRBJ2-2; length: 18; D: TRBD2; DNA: TGTGCCAGCAGCTTCATAAGACTAGCGGGGCGGAACACCGGGGAGCTGTTTTTT; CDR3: CASSFIRLAGRNTGELFF
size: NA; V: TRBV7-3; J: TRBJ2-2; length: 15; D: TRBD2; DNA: TGTGCCAGCAGTCTGACTAGCGTAGGCACCGGGGAGCTGTTTTTT; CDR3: CASSLTSVGTGELFF
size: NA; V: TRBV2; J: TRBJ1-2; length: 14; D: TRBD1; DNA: TGTGCCAGCGTCGGGGACAGGGACTTAATTTGGTACACCTTC; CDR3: CASVGDRDLIWYTF
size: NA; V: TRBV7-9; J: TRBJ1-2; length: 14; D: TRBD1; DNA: TGTGCCAGCAGCCGACCAGACAGGGGCCATGGCTACACCTTC; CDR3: CASSRPDRGHGYTF
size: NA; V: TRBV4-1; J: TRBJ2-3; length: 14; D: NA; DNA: TGCGCCAGCAGCCAAGGCGGGGGCGGGGATACGCAGTATTTT; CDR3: CASSQGGGGDTQYF
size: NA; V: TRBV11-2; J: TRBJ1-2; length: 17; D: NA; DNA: TGTGCCAGCAGCTTAGATATCGGGGTTCCCCCCCTCTATGGCTACACCTTC; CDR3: CASSLDIGVPPLYGYTF
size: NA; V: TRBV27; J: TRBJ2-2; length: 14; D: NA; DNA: TGTGCCAGCAGTTTCAGGGCCTTAGGCGGGGAGCTGTTTTTT; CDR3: CASSFRALGGELFF
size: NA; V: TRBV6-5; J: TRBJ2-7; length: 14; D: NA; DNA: TGTGCCAGCAGTCCACAGGTTACTGCCTACGAGCAGTACTTC; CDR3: CASSPQVTAYEQYF
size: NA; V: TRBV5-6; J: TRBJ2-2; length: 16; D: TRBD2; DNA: TGTGCCAGCAGCCTCTGGATTAGCGGGGGGGCCGAGGAGCTGTTTTTT; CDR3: CASSLWISGGAEELFF
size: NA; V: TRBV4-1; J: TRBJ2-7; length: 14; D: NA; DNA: TGCGCCAGCAGCCAAGATTCTGGAACCTACGAGCAGTACTTC; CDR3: CASSQDSGTYEQYF
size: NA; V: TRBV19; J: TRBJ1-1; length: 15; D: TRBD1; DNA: TGTGCCAGTAGTTCTGGGGACAGGGCGGACACTGAAGCTTTCTTT; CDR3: CASSSGDRADTEAFF
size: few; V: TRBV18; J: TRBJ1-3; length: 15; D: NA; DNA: TGTGCCAGCTCACCCGACAGTTACCCTGGAAACACCATATATTTT; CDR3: CASSPDSYPGNTIYF
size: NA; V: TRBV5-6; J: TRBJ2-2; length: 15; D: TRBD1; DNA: TGTGCCAGCAGCTTGGGCGTCAGGGGGACCGGGGAGCTGTTTTTT; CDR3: CASSLGVRGTGELFF
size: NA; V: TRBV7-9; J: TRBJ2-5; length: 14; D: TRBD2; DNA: TGTGCCAGCAGCTTAGGGCGGGGGGAAGAGACCCAGTACTTC; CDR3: CASSLGRGEETQYF
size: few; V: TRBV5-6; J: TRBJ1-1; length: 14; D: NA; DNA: TGTGCCAGCAGCTTGGTGGCAGAGAACACTGAAGCTTTCTTT; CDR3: CASSLVAENTEAFF
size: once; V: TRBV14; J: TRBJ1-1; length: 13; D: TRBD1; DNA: TGTGCCAGCAGCGGAGACAGGGTGACTGAAGCTTTCTTT; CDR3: CASSGDRVTEAFF
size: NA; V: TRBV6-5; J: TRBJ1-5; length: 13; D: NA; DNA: TGTGCTGCTGCGAGGCTTGACACAGATACGCAGCATTTT; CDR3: CAAARLDTDTQHF
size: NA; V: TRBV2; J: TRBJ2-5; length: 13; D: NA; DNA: TGTGCCAGCAGCGGGGACTACCAAGAGACCCAGTACTTC; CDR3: CASSGDYQETQYF
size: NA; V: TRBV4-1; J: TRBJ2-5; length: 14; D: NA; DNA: TGCGCCAGCAGCCAAGGGTCCGGTTGGGAGACCCAGTACTTC; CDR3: CASSQGSGWETQYF
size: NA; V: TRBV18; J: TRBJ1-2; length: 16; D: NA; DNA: TGTGCCAGCTCACCGAATTTACGGACAGAGAGAGACGGCTACACCTTC; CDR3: CASSPNLRTERDGYTF
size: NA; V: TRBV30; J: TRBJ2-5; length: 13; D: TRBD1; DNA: TGTGCCTGGAGTGGGGGACAGTCAGAGACCCAGTACTTC; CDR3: CAWSGGQSETQYF
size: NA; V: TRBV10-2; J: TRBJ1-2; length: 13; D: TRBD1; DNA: TGCGCCAGCAGTTCCTGGGACAGCTATGGCTACACCTTC; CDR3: CASSSWDSYGYTF
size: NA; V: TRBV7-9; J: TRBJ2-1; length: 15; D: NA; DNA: TGTGCCAGCAGCACCTATACAGGGAAGGTCAATGAGCAGTTCTTC; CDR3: CASSTYTGKVNEQFF